This T cell receptor (beta chain) was found in a study of blood T cell repertoires in COVID-19. Trimming left V 5 bases short and J 2 bases short, with 13 bases between. The CDR3 runs to 14 residues. CDR1 and CDR2 from the germline V gene are SGHTA and FQGNSA. Sequencing used immunoSEQ multiplex PCR; TCRdb keeps in-frame clones, though not all of them. The table lists about 78,000 clones, roughly 87% of them singletons. This clone was observed a single time. This chain connects TRBV7-2 to TRBJ2-7; a weak D match, TRBD2 (5 bases). The TCR originated in a woman of 80 years or more with active or convalescent COVID-19. Sequencing input: peripheral blood. The CDR3 protein is CASSRDYFPYEQYF. CDR3 DNA sequence: TGTGCCAGCAGCCGGGATTATTTTCCCTACGAGCAGTACTTC.